Sequencing of this TCR beta chain was carried out in a study of HIV-infected children after antiretroviral therapy interruption (dated by TCRdb to between 2018 and 2021). For the wider study: The study included eight children, four on planned treatment interruption and four on continuous treatment, and all eight had a CD4+ count above 500 and a viral load below 50 copies/ml. The interruption group had a median age of roughly 8.9 years, and the continuous treatment group had a median age of roughly 8 years. Exposure to EBV and CMV had been recorded for most participating children. In the interruption arm, samples were obtained at week 0, week 12, end of interruption (week 24 or 48), and about 3 years after study end. Alongside measurements of thymic output, TCR repertoires of children on planned treatment interruption were compared with TCR repertoires of children on continuous antiretroviral treatment. For the continuous-treatment arm, samples from the corresponding weeks 0, 48 and 150 were analyzed.

Findings and caveats that apply to the study as a whole: Minor non-naive CD45RA+ populations, such as EMRA or stem memory cells, might be present among the sorted CD45RA+ naive cells. The small number of patients is a limitation of the study, so the data should be interpreted with caution. For naive CD4+ repertoires of PTI patients, CDR3 sharing between time points dropped once interruption began, while many sequences were shared between the end of interruption and 3 years later. The naive CD4+ Gini coefficient rose by the end of treatment interruption, suggesting clonal expansion, and returned to baseline by 3 years.

This clonotype occurred a few times. It lacks a known antigen. It has no much larger one-base neighbor in the sample; base qualities were not kept. The V and J ends are trimmed by 1 base and 6 bases, leaving 13 bases between them. Sequences MGHRA (CDR1) and YSYEKL (CDR2) are obtained from the germline V gene. There are 15 amino acids in the CDR3, from cysteine to phenylalanine inclusive. Kept here is only the CDR3 DNA, which spans 45 bases and is read in frame from base 1. Library generation was performed with 3' RACE. TCR libraries were built from RNA using a 3' RACE protocol with unique molecular identifiers to correct PCR amplification bias. As many as 12 amplicon libraries were pooled and then sequenced on an Illumina MiSeq using v2 2x250 paired-end chemistry. The original methods were these. Reads were processed with Decombinator for assignment of V and J genes and CDR3, and barcode-based correction of errors and PCR bias was applied. Repertoires were subsampled to equal depth before Gini coefficient calculation using the R ineq package. GLIPH, Hamming distance and a shared triplet metric were used to assess CDR3 similarity. Using fastp trimming at Q25 and MiXCR clonotype assembly, TCRdb reanalyzed the public sequencing data and kept in-frame beta chains. Rows with one shared CDR3 protein collapse into an entry with the most common genes and DNA. Clone size and V and J calls follow TCRdb, not the original study. This sample gives about 89,000 distinct CDR3 sequences in total; roughly 6.7% of them show up just once. The ten top clones hold around 1.1% of the sample.

In light of the paper, this sample's treatment or condition label describes: PENTA 11 planned treatment interruption arm or continuous ART arm. The participants, all children from the United Kingdom aged 2 to 15 years, had been on at least three-drug ART for a minimum of 24 weeks. The study required cryopreserved PBMCs containing at least 5 million viable cells, and several candidate patients were excluded because of low viable PBMC yield. Using a FACSAria III cell sorter, naive CD4+ CD45RA+ CD45RO- T cells were FACS-sorted out of thawed PBMCs. After sorting, cells were fixed, and RNA was extracted with the RNeasy FFPE kit and then with the RNeasy Micro kit.

The specimen was CD45RA+ CD4+ T cells from PBMCs, pooled from several time points, collected from a donor given antiretroviral therapy, either interrupted or continuous. The cell subset or site label, read with the paper, signifies: naive CD4+ CD45RA+ CD45RO- T cells. Recombination linked TRBV4-1 to TRBJ1-5; tentative D gene TRBD1, with 5 bases matching. This clonotype originated in a pool of human donors with HIV. The DNA sequence follows: TGCGCCAGCAGCCAAGGGATGGGGGTTGGTCAGCCCCAGCATTTT. Its translation is CASSQGMGVGQPQHF.